Below are 5 T cell receptor beta chains sequenced from a single sample in a study of cytomegalovirus exposure and HLA in healthy donors. PCR employed 60 Vbeta and 13 Jbeta primers. The protocol was immunoSEQ multiplex PCR, while the TCRdb copy is restricted to in-frame clones and leaves out a portion. The data contain fewer than 200,000 clones, 60% to 85% of them seen just once; the ten biggest clones take up around 5.7%. Sequencing input: PBMCs. The receptor set was obtained from a man aged 40-55 years in good health and CMV-seronegative.

As DNA, the CDR3 is TGTGCCAGCTCGCTTCATAGCGGGCCTACCTACGAGCAGTACTTC. Translated, it gives CASSLHSGPTYEQYF. The rearrangement joins TRBV18 to TRBJ2-7; TRBD2 agrees at 7 bases. The CDR3 runs 15 residues. Germline assignment: CDR1 KGHSH and CDR2 LQKENI. V lost 6 bases, J lost 2 bases, and 10 bases stayed unmatched.

This clone was detected only a few times. V and J are TRBV5-1 and TRBJ2-3; D not resolved. The CDR3 contains 15 residues. V lost 4 bases, J lost 3 bases, and 15 bases lay in between. The germline V gene has CDR1 SGHRS and CDR2 YFSETQ. CDR3 sequence reads: CASSPPLSETDTQYF. CDR3 sequence (DNA): TGCGCCAGCAGCCCCCCTCTAAGTGAAACAGATACGCAGTATTTT.

The rearrangement joins TRBV9 to TRBJ2-5; 12 bases map to TRBD2. The CDR3 is 16 residues long. V was clipped by 1 base and J by 5 bases; unmatched bases: 6. Germline loops: CDR1 SGDLS, CDR2 YYNGEE. The CDR3 coding sequence is TGTGCCAGCAGCGTACAACTAGCGGGAGGTGGGGAGACCCAGTACTTC. It encodes CASSVQLAGGGETQYF.

The chain carries TRBV29-1 and TRBJ1-1; a possible D gene is TRBD1 (5 bases). The CDR3 has 14 residues. V lost 7 bases, J lost 1 base, and 16 bases lay in between. Per the germline V gene, CDR1 is SQVTM and CDR2 is ANQGSEA. The CDR3 DNA is TGCAGCGGGGCCCAGGGCGTGGGGAACACTGAAGCTTTCTTT. Translating gives CSGAQGVGNTEAFF.

The rearrangement joins TRBV19 to TRBJ1-3; TRBD1 is a possible D gene (5 bases). In germline, CDR1 is LNHDA, CDR2 SQIVND (reference sequence). The CDR3 totals 14 residues. V shed 3 bases and J shed 2 bases, with 8 bases lying between them. CDR3 amino acids: CASSIGRAGNTIYF. Written as DNA, the CDR3 is TGTGCCAGTAGTATTGGCAGGGCTGGAAACACCATATATTTT.